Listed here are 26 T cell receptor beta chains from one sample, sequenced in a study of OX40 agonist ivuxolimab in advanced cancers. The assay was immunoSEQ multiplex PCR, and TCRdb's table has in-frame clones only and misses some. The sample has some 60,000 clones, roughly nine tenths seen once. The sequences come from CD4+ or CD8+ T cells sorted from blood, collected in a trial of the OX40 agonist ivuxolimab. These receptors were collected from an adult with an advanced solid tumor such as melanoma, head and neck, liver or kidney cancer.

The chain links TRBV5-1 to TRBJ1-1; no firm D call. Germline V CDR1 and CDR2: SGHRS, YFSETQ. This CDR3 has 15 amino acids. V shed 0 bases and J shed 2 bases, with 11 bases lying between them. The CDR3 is CASSLVPGDNTEAFF. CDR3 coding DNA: TGCGCCAGCAGCTTGGTTCCAGGTGACAACACTGAAGCTTTCTTT.

As DNA, the CDR3 is TGTGCCAGCAGTGATATGGAGAAGGGCTACACCTTC. Its translation: CASSDMEKGYTF. The J gene is TRBJ1-2, the V gene TRBV28; D is undetermined. The V gene's germline CDR1 is MDHEN and CDR2 SYDVKM. Trimming left V 5 bases short and J 8 bases short, with 12 bases between. CDR3 length equals 12 residues.

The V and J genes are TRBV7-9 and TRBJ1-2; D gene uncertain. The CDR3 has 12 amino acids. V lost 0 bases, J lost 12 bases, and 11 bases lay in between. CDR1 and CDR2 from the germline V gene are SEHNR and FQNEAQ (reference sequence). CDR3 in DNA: TGTGCCAGCAGCTTAGCAGGGAGAATCCACACCTTC. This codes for CASSLAGRIHTF.

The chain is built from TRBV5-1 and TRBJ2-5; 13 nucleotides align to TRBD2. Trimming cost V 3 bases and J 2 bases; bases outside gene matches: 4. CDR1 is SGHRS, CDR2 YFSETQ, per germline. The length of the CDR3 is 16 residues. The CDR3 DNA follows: TGCGCCAGCAGCTCGGGACTAGCGGGAAGGCAAGAGACCCAGTACTTC. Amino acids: CASSSGLAGRQETQYF.

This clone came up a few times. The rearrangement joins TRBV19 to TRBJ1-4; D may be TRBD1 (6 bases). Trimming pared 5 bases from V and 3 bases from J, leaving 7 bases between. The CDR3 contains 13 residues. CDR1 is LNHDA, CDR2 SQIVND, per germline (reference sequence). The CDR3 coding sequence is TGTGCCAGTAGTCCAGGGGCTAATGAAAAACTGTTTTTT. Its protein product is CASSPGANEKLFF.

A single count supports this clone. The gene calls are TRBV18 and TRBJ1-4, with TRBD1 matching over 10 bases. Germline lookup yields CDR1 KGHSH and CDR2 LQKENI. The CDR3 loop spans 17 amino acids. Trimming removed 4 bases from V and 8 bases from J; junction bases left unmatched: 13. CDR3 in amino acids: CASSRDRGALAREKLFF. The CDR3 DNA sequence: TGTGCCAGCTCACGGGACAGGGGAGCTTTGGCGAGGGAAAAACTGTTTTTT.

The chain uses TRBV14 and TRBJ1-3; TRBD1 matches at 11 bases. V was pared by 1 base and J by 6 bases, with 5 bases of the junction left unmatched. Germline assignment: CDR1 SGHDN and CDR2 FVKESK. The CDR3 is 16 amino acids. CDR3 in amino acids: CASSQVHGQGANTIYF. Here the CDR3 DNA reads TGTGCCAGCAGCCAAGTCCACGGACAGGGGGCAAACACCATATATTTT.

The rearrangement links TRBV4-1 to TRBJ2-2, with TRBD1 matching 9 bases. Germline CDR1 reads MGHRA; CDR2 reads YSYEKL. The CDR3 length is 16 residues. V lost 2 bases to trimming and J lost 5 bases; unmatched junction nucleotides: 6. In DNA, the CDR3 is TGCGCCAGCAGCCAATACGGACAGGGGAAGACCGGGGAGCTGTTTTTT. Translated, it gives CASSQYGQGKTGELFF.

CDR3 in amino acids: CASSPIAGLETQYF. In DNA form, the CDR3 reads TGCGCCAGCAGCCCGATCGCAGGGCTTGAGACCCAGTACTTC. This rearrangement joins TRBV5-1 to TRBJ2-5, with D tentatively TRBD1 (5 bases). This CDR3 is built from 14 residues. The germline V and J ends were trimmed by 4 bases and 5 bases, with 15 bases remaining between them. Germline CDR1 SGHRS, CDR2 YFSETQ.

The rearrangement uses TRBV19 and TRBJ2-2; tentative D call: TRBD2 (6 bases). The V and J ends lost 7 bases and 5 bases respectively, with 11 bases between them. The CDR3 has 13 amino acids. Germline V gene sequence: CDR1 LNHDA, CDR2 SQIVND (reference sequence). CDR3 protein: CASKEGGTGELFF. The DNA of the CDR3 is TGTGCCAGTAAGGAGGGCGGTACCGGGGAGCTGTTTTTT.

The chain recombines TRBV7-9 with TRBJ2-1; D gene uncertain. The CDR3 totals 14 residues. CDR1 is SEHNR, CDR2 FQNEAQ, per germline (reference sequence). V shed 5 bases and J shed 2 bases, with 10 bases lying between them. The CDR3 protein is CASSGAEPYNEQFF. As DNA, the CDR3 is TGTGCCAGCAGCGGCGCGGAGCCCTACAATGAGCAGTTCTTC.

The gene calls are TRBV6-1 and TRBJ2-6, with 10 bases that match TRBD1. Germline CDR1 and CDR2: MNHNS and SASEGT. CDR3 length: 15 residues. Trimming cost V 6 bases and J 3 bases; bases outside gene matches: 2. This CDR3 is CASRGTGVGANVLTF. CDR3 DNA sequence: TGTGCCAGCAGAGGGACAGGGGTTGGGGCCAACGTCCTGACTTTC.

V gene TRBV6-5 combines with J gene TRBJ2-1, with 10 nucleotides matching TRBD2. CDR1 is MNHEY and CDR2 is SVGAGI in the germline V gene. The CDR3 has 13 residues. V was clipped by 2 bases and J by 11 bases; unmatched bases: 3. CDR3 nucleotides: TGTGCCAGCAGTTACGAACTAGCGGGAAAGCAGTTCTTC. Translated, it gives CASSYELAGKQFF.

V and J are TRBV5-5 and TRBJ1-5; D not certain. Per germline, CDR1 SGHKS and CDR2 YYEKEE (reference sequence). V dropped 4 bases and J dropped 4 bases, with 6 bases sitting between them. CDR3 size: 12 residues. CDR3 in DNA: TGTGCCAGCAGCGGACTGAATCAGCCCCAGCATTTT. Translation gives CASSGLNQPQHF.

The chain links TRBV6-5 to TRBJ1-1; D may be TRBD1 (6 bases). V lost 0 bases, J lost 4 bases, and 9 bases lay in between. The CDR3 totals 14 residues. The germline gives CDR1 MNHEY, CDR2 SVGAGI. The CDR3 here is CASSYSLGGTEAFF. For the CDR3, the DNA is TGTGCCAGCAGTTACTCACTAGGGGGCACTGAAGCTTTCTTT.

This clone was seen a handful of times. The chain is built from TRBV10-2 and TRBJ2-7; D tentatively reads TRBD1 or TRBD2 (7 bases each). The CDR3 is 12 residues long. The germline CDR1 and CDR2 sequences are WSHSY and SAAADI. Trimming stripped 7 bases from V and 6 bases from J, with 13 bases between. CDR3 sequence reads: CASKTRGGEQYF. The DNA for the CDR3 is TGCGCCAGCAAGACCAGGGGGGGCGAGCAGTACTTC.

The CDR3 nucleotides read TGTGCCAGCAGCCCCGGGGGGGTGGGGAGCACAGATACGCAGTATTTT. It is translated as CASSPGGVGSTDTQYF. The chain combines TRBV7-3 with TRBJ2-3, with TRBD2 identical over 8 bases. The CDR3 extends over 16 amino acids. The germline CDR1 and CDR2 sequences are SGHTA and FQGTGA. Unmatched junction bases numbered 7, after V lost 5 bases and J lost 0 bases. Drawing the rest from reference TRBV7-3 and TRBJ2-3, the complete variable domain is GAGVSQTPSNKVTEKGKYVELRCDPISGHTALYWYRQSLGQGPEFLIYFQGTGAADDSGLPNDRFFAVRPEGSVSTLKIQRTERGDSAVYLCASSPGGVGSTDTQYFGPGTRLTVL.

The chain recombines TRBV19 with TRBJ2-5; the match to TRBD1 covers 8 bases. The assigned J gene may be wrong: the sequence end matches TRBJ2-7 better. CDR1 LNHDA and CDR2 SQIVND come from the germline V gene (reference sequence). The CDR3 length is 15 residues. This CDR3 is CASSRAGGPSYEQYF. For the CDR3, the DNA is TGTGCCAGTAGTAGGGCAGGGGGCCCATCCTACGAGCAGTACTTC.

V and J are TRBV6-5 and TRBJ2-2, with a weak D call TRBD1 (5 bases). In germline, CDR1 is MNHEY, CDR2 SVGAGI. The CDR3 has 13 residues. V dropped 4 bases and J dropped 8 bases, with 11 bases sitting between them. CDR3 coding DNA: TGTGCCAGCAGTTTAGGGGTTTCGGGGGAGCTGTTTTTT. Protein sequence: CASSLGVSGELFF.

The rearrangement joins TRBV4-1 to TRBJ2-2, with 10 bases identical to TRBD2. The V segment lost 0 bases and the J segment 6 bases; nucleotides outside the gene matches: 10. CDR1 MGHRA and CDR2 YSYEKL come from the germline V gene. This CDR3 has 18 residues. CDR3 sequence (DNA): TGCGCCAGCAGCCAAGATCCTAGACTAGCGGGTTCGGCCGGGGAGCTGTTTTTT. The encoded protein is CASSQDPRLAGSAGELFF.

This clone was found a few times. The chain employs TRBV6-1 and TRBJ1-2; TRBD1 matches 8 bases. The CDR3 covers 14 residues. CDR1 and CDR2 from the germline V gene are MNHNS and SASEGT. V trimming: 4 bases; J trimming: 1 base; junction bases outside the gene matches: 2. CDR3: CASSVGQGNYGYTF. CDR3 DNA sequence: TGTGCCAGCAGTGTAGGACAGGGTAACTATGGCTACACCTTC.

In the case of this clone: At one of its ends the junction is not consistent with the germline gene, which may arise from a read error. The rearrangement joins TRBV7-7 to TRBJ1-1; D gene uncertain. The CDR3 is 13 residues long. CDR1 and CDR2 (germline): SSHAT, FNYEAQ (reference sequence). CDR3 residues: CASSRSMNTEAFF. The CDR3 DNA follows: TGTGCTAGCAGCCGTTCGATGAACACTGAAGCTTTCTTT. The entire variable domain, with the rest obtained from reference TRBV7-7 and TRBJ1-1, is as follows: GAGVSQSPRYKVTKRGQDVTLRCDPISSHATLYWYQQALGQGPEFLTYFNYEAQPDKSGLPSDRFSAERPEGSISTLTIQRTEQRDSAMYRCASSRSMNTEAFFGQGTRLTVV.

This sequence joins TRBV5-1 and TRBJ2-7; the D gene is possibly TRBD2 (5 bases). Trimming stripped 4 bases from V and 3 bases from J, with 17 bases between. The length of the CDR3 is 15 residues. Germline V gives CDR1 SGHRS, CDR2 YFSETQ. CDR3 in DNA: TGCGCCAGCAGCGGAGGTTTGGGCAACTACTACGAGCAGTACTTC. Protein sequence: CASSGGLGNYYEQYF. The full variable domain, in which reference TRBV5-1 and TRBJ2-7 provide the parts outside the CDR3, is KAGVTQTPRYLIKTRGQQVTLSCSPISGHRSVSWYQQTPGQGLQFLFEYFSETQRNKGNFPGRFSGRQFSNSRSEMNVSTLELGDSALYLCASSGGLGNYYEQYFGPGTRLTVT.

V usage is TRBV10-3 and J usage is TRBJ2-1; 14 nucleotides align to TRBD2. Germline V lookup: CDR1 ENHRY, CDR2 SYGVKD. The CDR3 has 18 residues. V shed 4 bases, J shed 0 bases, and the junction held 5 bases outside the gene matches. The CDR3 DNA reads TGTGCCATCAGTGGGACTAGCGGGAGGCCAAGCTCCTACAATGAGCAGTTCTTC. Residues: CAISGTSGRPSSYNEQFF.

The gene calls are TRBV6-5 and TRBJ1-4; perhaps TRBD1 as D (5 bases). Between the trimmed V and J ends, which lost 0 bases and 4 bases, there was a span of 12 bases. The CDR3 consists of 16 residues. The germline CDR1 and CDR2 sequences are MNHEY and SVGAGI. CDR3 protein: CASSYSNRPLNEKLFF. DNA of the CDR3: TGTGCCAGCAGTTACTCAAACAGGCCTCTTAATGAAAAACTGTTTTTT.

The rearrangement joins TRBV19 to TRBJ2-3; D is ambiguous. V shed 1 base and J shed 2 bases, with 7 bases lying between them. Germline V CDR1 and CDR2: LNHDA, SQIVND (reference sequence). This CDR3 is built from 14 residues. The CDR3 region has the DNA TGTGCCAGTAGTATAGGGGCCCCCACAGATACGCAGTATTTT. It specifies CASSIGAPTDTQYF.